This TCR beta chain was sequenced during a study of blood T cells in healthy people across ages. With a J-beta primer mix and a sample-barcoded 5' primer, a second PCR ran about 6 to 11 cycles. One entry per CDR3 protein results from TCRdb running MiXCR on the 5' RACE reads. The sample includes about 620,000 distinct CDR3 sequences, around 20% of them seen just once. The clonotype comes from a man in his 70s in good health. Material for sequencing was blood.

CDR3 coding DNA: TGCAGCGTTGAAGAGGAAAAGCAGTACTTC. Translated, it gives CSVEEEKQYF. The chain has TRBV29-1 and TRBJ2-5; no firm D call. The CDR3 contains 10 residues. V was clipped by 0 bases and J by 11 bases, with 7 bases between them. Germline CDR1 is SQVTM and CDR2 is ANQGSEA.